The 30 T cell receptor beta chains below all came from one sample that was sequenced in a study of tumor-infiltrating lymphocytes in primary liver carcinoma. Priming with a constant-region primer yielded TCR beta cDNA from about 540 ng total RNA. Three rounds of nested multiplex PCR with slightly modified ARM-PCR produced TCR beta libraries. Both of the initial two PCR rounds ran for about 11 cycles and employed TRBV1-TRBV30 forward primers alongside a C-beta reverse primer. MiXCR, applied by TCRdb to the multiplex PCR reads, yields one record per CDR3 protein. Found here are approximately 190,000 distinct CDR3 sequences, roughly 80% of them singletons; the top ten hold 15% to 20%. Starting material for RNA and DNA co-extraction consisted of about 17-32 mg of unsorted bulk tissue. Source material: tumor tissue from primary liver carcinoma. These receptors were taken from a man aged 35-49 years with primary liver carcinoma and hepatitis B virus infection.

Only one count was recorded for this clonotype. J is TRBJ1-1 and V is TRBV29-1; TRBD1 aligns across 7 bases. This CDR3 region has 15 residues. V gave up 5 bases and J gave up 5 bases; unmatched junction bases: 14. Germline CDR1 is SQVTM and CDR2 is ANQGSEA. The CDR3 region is CSVSTGWGMRTEAFF. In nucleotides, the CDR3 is TGCAGCGTTTCGACAGGGTGGGGAATGCGAACTGAAGCTTTCTTT.

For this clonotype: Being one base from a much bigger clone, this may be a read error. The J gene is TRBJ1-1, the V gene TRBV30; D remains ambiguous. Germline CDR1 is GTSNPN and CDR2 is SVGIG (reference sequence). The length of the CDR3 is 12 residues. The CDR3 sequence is CAWSVGRPDAFF. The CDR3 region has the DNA TGTGCCTGGAGTGTAGGCCGCCCTGATGCTTTCTTT.

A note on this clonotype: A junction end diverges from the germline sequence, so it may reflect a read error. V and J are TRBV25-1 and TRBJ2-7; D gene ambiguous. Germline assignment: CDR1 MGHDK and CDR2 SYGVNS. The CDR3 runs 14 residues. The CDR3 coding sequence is TGTGCCAGCGGTGAATTCGATAGCCGGTACGACCAGTACTTC. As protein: CASGEFDSRYDQYF.

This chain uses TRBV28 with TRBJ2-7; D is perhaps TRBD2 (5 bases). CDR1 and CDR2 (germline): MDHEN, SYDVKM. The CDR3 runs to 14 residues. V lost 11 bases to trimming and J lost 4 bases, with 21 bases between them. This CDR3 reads CAAWKGAGKYEQYF. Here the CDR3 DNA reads TGTGCCGCATGGAAGGGAGCAGGAAAGTACGAGCAGTACTTC.

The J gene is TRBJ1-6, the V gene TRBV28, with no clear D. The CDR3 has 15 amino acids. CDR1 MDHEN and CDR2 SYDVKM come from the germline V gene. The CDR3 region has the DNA TGTACCACACGGATGATACCCTCCTATAATTCACCCCTCCACTTT. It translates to CTTRMIPSYNSPLHF.

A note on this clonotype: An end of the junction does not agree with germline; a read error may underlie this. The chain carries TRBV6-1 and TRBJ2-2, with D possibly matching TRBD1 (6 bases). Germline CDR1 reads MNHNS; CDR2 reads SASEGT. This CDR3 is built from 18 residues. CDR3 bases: TGTACCAGCAGTGAAGCGCTTCTAGGGGGAGCGAACACCGGTGAGCTTTTTTTT. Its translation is CTSSEALLGGANTGELFF.

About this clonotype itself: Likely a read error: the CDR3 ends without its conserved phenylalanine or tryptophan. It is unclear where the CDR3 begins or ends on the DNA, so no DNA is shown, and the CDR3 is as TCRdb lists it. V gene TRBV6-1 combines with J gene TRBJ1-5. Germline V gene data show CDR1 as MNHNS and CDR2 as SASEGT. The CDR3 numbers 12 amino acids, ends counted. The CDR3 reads CASTVGNQPHHS.

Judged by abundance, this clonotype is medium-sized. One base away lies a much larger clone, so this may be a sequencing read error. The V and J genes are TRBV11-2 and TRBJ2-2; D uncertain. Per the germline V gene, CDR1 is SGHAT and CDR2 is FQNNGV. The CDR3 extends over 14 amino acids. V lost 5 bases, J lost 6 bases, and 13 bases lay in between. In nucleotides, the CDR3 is TGTGCCAGCAGCACAGACTCGGACGCCGGGGAGCTGTTTTTT. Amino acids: CASSTDSDAGELFF.

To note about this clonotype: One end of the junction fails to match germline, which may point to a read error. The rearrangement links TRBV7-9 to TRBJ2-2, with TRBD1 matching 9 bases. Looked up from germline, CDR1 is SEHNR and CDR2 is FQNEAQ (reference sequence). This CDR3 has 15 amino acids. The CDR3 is CASSTGTGMAGELSF. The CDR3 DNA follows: TGTGCCAGCAGCACCGGGACAGGGATGGCAGGGGAGCTGTCCTTT.

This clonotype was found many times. The CDR3 spells CASSQGTPVGREAFF. In nucleotides, the CDR3 is TGTGCCAGCAGCCAAGGGACCCCGGTAGGCCGTGAAGCTTTCTTT. V is TRBV4-2 and J is TRBJ1-1; D not resolved. The V end lost 1 base, the J end lost 7 bases, and 16 bases lay between the germline ends. The CDR3 spans 15 residues. CDR1 is LGHNA, CDR2 YNFKEQ, per germline.

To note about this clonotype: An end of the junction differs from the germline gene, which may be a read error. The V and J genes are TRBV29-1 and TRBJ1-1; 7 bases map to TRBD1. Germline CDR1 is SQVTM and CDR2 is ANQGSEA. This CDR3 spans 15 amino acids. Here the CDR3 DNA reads TGCAGCGATGCAGGGGGTTGGGGGATGAACACTGAAGCTTACTTT. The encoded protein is CSDAGGWGMNTEAYF.

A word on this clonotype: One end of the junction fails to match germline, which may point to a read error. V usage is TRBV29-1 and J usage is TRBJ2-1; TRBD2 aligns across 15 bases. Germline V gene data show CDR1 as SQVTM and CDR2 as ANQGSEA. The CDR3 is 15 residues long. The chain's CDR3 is CNVGLAGGLYNEQFF. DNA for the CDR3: TGTAACGTTGGACTAGCGGGAGGGCTCTACAATGAGCAGTTCTTC.

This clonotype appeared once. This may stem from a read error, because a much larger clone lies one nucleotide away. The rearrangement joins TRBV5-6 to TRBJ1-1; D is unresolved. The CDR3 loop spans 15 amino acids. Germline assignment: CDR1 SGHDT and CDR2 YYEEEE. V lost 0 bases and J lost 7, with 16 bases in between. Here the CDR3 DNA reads TGTGCCAGCAGCTTGGGGAAGGTTACGAGCATTGAAGCTTTCTTT. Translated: CASSLGKVTSIEAFF.

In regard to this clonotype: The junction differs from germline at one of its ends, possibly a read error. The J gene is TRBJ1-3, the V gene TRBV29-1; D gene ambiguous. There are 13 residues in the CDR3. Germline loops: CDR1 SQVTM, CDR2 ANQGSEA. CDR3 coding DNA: TGCAGCGCCGAGAGGGAGGTTGGAAACACCATTTATTTT. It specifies CSAEREVGNTIYF.

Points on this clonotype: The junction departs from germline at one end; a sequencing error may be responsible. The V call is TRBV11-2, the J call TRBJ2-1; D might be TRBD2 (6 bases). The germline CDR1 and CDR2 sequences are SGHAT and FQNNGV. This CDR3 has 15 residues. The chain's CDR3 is CANSPDGSAHNEQFF. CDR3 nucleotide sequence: TGTGCCAACAGCCCTGACGGGAGTGCCCACAATGAGCAGTTCTTC.

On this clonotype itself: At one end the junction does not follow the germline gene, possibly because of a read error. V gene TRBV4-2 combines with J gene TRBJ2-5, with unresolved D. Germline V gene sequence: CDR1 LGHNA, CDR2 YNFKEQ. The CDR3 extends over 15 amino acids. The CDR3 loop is CASSHDLGSVEIQYF. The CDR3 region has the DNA TGTGCTAGCAGCCATGACCTGGGATCGGTGGAGATCCAGTACTTC.

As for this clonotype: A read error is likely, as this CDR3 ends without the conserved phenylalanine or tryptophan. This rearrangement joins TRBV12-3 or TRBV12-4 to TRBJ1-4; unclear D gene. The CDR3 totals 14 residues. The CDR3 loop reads CANSLRSTNEKLFY. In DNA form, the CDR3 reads TGTGCCAACAGTTTGAGGTCAACTAATGAAAAACTGTTTTAT.

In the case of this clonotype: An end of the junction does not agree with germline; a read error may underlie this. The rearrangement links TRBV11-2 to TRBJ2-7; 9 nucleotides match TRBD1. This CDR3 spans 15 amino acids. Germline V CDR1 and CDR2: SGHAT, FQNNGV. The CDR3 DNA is TGTGCCAGCAGCTTACAATGGACAGGGGAAAACGAGCGGTTCTTC. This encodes CASSLQWTGENERFF.

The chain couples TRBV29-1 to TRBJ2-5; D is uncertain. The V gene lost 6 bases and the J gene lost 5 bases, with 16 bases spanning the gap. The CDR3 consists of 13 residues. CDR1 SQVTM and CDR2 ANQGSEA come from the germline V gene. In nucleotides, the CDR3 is TGCAGCGTCCCATTTCCGGAAGGGGAGACCCAGTACTTC. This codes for CSVPFPEGETQYF.

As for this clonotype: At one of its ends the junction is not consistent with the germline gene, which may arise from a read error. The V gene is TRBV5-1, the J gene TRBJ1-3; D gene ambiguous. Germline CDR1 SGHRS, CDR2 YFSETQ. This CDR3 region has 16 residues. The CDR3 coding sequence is TGCGCCAGCACCTTGGACGGGCAGAACCCTGGAAACACCATATATTTC. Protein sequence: CASTLDGQNPGNTIYF. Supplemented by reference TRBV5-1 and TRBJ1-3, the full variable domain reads KAGVTQTPRYLIKTRGQQVTLSCSPISGHRSVSWYQQTPGQGLQFLFEYFSETQRNKGNFPGRFSGRQFSNSRSEMNVSTLELGDSALYLCASTLDGQNPGNTIYFGEGSWLTVV.

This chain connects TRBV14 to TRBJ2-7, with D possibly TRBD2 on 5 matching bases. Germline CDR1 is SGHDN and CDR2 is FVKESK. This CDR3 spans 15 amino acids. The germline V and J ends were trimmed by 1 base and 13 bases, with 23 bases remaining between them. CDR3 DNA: TGTGCCAGCAGCCAAGCCCTAATGGGAGCCGCCGAGGACTACTTC. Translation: CASSQALMGAAEDYF.

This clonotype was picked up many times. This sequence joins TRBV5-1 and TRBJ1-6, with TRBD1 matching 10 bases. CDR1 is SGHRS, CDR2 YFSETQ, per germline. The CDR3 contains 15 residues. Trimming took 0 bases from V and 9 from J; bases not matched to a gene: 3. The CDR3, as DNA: TGCGCCAGCAGCTTGGGGACAGGGGGAAGTTCACCCCTCCACTTT. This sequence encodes CASSLGTGGSSPLHF.

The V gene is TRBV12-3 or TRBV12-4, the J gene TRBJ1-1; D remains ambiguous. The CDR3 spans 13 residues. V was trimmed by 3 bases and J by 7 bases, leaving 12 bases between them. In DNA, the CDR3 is TGTGCCAGCAGTTTCAAAAGCGACATTGAAGCTTTCTTT. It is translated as CASSFKSDIEAFF.

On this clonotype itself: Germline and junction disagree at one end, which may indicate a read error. The CDR3 spells CATSQVEGSSGGTDTQYF. The DNA of the CDR3 is TGTGCCACCAGCCAAGTTGAGGGTAGTAGCGGGGGGACAGATACGCAGTATTTT. V gene TRBV4-2 combines with J gene TRBJ2-3; 10 positions agree with TRBD2. The CDR3 is 18 amino acids. CDR1 is LGHNA and CDR2 is YNFKEQ in the germline V gene.

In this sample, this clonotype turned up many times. CDR3 DNA sequence: TGTGCCAGCAGTGCGAGGACAGGGAGGACCGGGGAGCTGTTTTTT. This encodes CASSARTGRTGELFF. The chain is built from TRBV28 and TRBJ2-2, with 8 positions matching TRBD1. J lost 5 bases, V lost 5 bases, and 7 bases had no gene match. There are 15 residues in the CDR3. CDR1 and CDR2 from the germline V gene are MDHEN and SYDVKM.

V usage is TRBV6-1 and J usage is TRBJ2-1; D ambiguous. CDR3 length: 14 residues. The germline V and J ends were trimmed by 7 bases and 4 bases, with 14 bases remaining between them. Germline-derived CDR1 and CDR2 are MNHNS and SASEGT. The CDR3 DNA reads TGTGCCAGCATTATCAAACTGACGTACAATGAGCAGTTCTTC. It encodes CASIIKLTYNEQFF.

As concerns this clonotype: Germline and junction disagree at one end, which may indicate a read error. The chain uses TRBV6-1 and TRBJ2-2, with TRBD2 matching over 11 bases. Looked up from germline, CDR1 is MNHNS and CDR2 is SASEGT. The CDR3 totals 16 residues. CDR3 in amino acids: CASRYTSGRRTGGPYF. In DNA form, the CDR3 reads TGTGCCAGCAGATATACTAGCGGGAGACGGACCGGGGGGCCGTATTTT.

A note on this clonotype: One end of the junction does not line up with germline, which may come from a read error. In DNA form, the CDR3 reads TGCAACGGTGGGACTAGCGGGTTCAATGAGCAATTCTTC. It specifies CNGGTSGFNEQFF. The chain couples TRBV29-1 to TRBJ2-1, with 12 bases fitting TRBD2. The CDR3 contains 13 residues. Germline CDR1 reads SQVTM; CDR2 reads ANQGSEA.

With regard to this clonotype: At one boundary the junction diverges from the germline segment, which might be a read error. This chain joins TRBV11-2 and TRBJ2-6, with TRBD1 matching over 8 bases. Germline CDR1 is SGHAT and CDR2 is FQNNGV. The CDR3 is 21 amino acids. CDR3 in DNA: TGTGACAGCAGCATGAGGGGAGACAGGGGCATTCCCCTCTCTGGGACCAACGTCCTGACTTTC. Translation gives CDSSMRGDRGIPLSGTNVLTF.

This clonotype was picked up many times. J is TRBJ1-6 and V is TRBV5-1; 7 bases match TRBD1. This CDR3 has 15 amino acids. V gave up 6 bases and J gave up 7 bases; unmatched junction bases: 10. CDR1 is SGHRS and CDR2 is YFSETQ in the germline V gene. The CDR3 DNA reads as TGCGCCAGCACCAACGACAGGGTCGGAAATTCACCCCTCCACTTT. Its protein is CASTNDRVGNSPLHF.